The 30 T cell receptor beta chains below were found in one sample sequenced in a study of T cells after yellow fever vaccination. TCRdb re-derived calls from the 5' RACE reads in MiXCR, one entry per CDR3 protein. The sample records hundreds of thousands of distinct CDR3 sequences, 10% to 15% being singletons. The material was PBMCs, obtained on the day of the yellow fever booster vaccination. The receptor source for this set is a man aged 30 to 39 who received the YFV17D yellow fever vaccine.

This clonotype occurred a few times. The J gene is TRBJ2-2, the V gene TRBV3-1; D is unresolved. Looked up from germline, CDR1 is LGHDT and CDR2 is YNNKEL (reference sequence). The V end lost 4 bases, the J end lost 3 bases, and 6 bases lay between the germline ends. CDR3 length equals 13 residues. The CDR3 region is CASSRVDTGELFF. The CDR3 DNA is TGTGCCAGCAGCCGGGTGGACACCGGGGAGCTGTTTTTT.

The CDR3, as DNA: TGCGCCAGCAGCTTACCAGCTTCCAGCTCCTACAATGAGCAGTTCTTC. Protein: CASSLPASSSYNEQFF. J is TRBJ2-1 and V is TRBV5-1; unclear D gene. Trimming pared 2 bases from V and 0 bases from J, leaving 12 bases between. Germline CDR1 reads SGHRS; CDR2 reads YFSETQ. This CDR3 has 16 amino acids.

The chain links TRBV15 to TRBJ1-1; D unclear. Germline V CDR1 and CDR2: LNHNV, YYDKDF (reference sequence). This CDR3 comprises 11 residues. V was pared by 6 bases and J by 1 base, with 3 bases between. The CDR3, as DNA: TGTGCCACCAGGGGGAACACTGAAGCTTTCTTT. Protein sequence: CATRGNTEAFF.

This clonotype was observed a few times. The rearrangement links TRBV14 to TRBJ2-5, with D maybe TRBD1 (6 bases). The V gene's germline CDR1 is SGHDN and CDR2 FVKESK. V was clipped by 9 bases and J by 1 base, with 9 bases between them. The CDR3 contains 12 residues. CDR3 sequence reads: CASGQLQETQYF. Written as DNA, the CDR3 is TGTGCCAGTGGACAGCTCCAAGAGACCCAGTACTTC. The whole variable domain, filled in from reference TRBV14 and TRBJ2-5, reads EAGVTQFPSHSVIEKGQTVTLRCDPISGHDNLYWYRRVMGKEIKFLLHFVKESKQDESGMPNNRFLAERTGGTYSTLKVQPAELEDSGVYFCASGQLQETQYFGPGTRLLVL.

The gene calls are TRBV5-6 and TRBJ2-1; 9 bases match TRBD1. Trimming took 0 bases from V and 10 from J; bases not matched to a gene: 2. Per germline, CDR1 SGHDT and CDR2 YYEEEE. The CDR3 is 13 amino acids. The chain's CDR3 is CASSLVGTGEQFF. CDR3 nucleotides: TGTGCCAGCAGCTTGGTTGGGACAGGGGAGCAGTTCTTC.

The chain couples TRBV2 to TRBJ2-2; D perhaps matches TRBD2 (5 bases). The CDR3 sequence is 12 residues long. CDR1 and CDR2 from the germline V gene are SNHLY and FYNNEI. Trimming took 6 bases from V and 6 from J, leaving 8 bases between them. In DNA, the CDR3 is TGTGCCAGCAGACTAGATTCCGGGGAGCTGTTTTTT. Protein: CASRLDSGELFF.

The DNA of the CDR3 is TGTGCCAGCAGTTACATCCGGGACCAGTACAATGAGCAGTTCTTC. It encodes CASSYIRDQYNEQFF. The chain is built from TRBV6-5 and TRBJ2-1; D may correspond to TRBD1 or TRBD2 (5 bases each). Trimming stripped 2 bases from V and 4 bases from J, with 12 bases between. CDR1 MNHEY and CDR2 SVGAGI come from the germline V gene. This CDR3 has 15 residues.

The chain joins TRBV10-3 to TRBJ2-7; D is perhaps TRBD2 (6 bases). From germline, CDR1 is ENHRY and CDR2 SYGVKD. The CDR3 extends over 14 amino acids. Trimming took 6 bases from V and 1 from J, leaving 13 bases between them. The CDR3 protein is CAISLRSGSYEQYF. The DNA of the CDR3 is TGTGCCATCAGCCTCCGAAGCGGGTCCTACGAGCAGTACTTC.

There are a few counts of this clonotype. CDR3 in DNA: TGTGCCAGCAGACGGGGGGGGCTTGAAGCTTTCTTT. It encodes CASRRGGLEAFF. The genes are TRBV6-6 and TRBJ1-1, with D perhaps matching TRBD1 (6 bases). The CDR3 loop spans 12 amino acids. With 6 bases removed from V and 7 bases from J, the gap between germline ends came to 12 bases. From germline, CDR1 is MNHNY and CDR2 SVGAGI (reference sequence).

This clonotype has more than one count but fewer than ten. This chain connects TRBV27 to TRBJ2-7; 7 bases fit TRBD1. CDR3 size: 15 residues. J lost 0 bases, V lost 6 bases, and 8 bases had no gene match. Germline V lookup: CDR1 MNHEY, CDR2 SMNVEV (reference sequence). The CDR3 DNA reads TGTGCCAGCAGAAGGACATGGGACAGCTCCTACGAGCAGTACTTC. This codes for CASRRTWDSSYEQYF.

This clonotype was picked up many times. This chain uses TRBV5-1 with TRBJ2-1; TRBD2 is a possible D gene (6 bases). The CDR3 sequence is 14 residues long. V dropped 5 bases and J dropped 4 bases, with 13 bases sitting between them. CDR1 and CDR2 (germline): SGHRS, YFSETQ. CDR3 DNA sequence: TGCGCCAGCAGTTCAGCGGGCGGGTACAATGAGCAGTTCTTC. This gives the protein CASSSAGGYNEQFF.

This clonotype was counted only a few times. The chain is built from TRBV5-6 and TRBJ2-5; D is unclear. Germline V lookup: CDR1 SGHDT, CDR2 YYEEEE. This CDR3 has 14 residues. Trimming pared 0 bases from V and 2 bases from J, leaving 8 bases between. The chain's CDR3 is CASSLGWGQETQYF. In DNA form, the CDR3 reads TGTGCCAGCAGCTTGGGGTGGGGACAAGAGACCCAGTACTTC. Full variable domain (outside the CDR3, taken from reference TRBV5-6 and TRBJ2-5): DAGVTQSPTHLIKTRGQQVTLRCSPKSGHDTVSWYQQALGQGPQFIFQYYEEEERQRGNFPDRFSGHQFPNYSSELNVNALLLGDSALYLCASSLGWGQETQYFGPGTRLLVL.

V is TRBV12-3 or TRBV12-4 and J is TRBJ1-4, with 7 bases identical to TRBD1. Unmatched junction bases numbered 8, after V lost 6 bases and J lost 7 bases. CDR3 size: 14 residues. The CDR3 nucleotides are TGTGCCAGCAGCTTCCGACAGGGAACTGAAAAACTGTTTTTT. It specifies CASSFRQGTEKLFF.

The V call is TRBV7-8, the J call TRBJ2-7; D is unresolved. The CDR3 is 14 residues long. Germline-derived CDR1 and CDR2 are SGHVS and FQNEAQ. The V end lost 1 base, the J end lost 0 bases, and 7 bases lay between the germline ends. CDR3 sequence (DNA): TGTGCCAGCAGCTTAGATTTTAACTCCTACGAGCAGTACTTC. Amino acid sequence: CASSLDFNSYEQYF.

This clonotype occurred many times. This chain links TRBV7-8 with TRBJ2-4; TRBD1 aligns across 7 bases. The CDR3 runs 14 residues. Germline CDR1 is SGHVS and CDR2 is FQNEAQ. Trimming cost V 5 bases and J 5 bases; bases outside gene matches: 6. CDR3 sequence: CASSARGLQNIQYF. The CDR3 DNA follows: TGTGCCAGCAGCGCTAGGGGGCTCCAAAACATTCAGTACTTC.

This clonotype was detected only a few times. The CDR3 spells CSAGSRDTEAFF. CDR3 sequence (DNA): TGCAGTGCAGGATCCAGGGACACTGAAGCTTTCTTT. The chain links TRBV20-1 to TRBJ1-1; tentative D call: TRBD1 (5 bases). CDR1 is DFQATT, CDR2 SNEGSKA, per germline (reference sequence). Trimming cost V 6 bases and J 3 bases, with 11 bases left between them. The CDR3 consists of 12 residues.

The rearrangement joins TRBV10-3 to TRBJ1-2, with D unclear. The germline V gene has CDR1 ENHRY and CDR2 SYGVKD. The germline V and J ends were trimmed by 0 bases and 6 bases, with 14 bases remaining between them. The CDR3 is 15 amino acids. The CDR3 nucleotides are TGTGCCATCAGTGAGTCAAGGCCGGAGGTTAATGGCTACACCTTC. Amino acids: CAISESRPEVNGYTF.

The V gene is TRBV4-2, the J gene TRBJ2-1, with D unresolved. Trimming left V 0 bases short and J 4 bases short, with 19 bases between. The length of the CDR3 is 18 residues. CDR1 is LGHNA and CDR2 is YNFKEQ in the germline V gene. The CDR3 spells CASSQESGAASSYNEQFF. CDR3 nucleotides: TGTGCCAGCAGCCAAGAGTCCGGCGCGGCGTCTTCATACAATGAGCAGTTCTTC.

This clonotype was detected many times. J is TRBJ2-7 and V is TRBV7-8; 8 nucleotides match TRBD2. V gave up 5 bases and J gave up 4 bases; unmatched junction bases: 4. Germline loops: CDR1 SGHVS, CDR2 FQNEAQ. The CDR3 spans 13 residues. The CDR3 sequence: CASSPREAYEQYF. The DNA of the CDR3 is TGTGCCAGCAGCCCGCGGGAGGCGTACGAGCAGTACTTC. Full variable domain (missing parts from reference TRBV7-8 and TRBJ2-7): GAGVSQSPRYKVAKRGQDVALRCDPISGHVSLFWYQQALGQGPEFLTYFQNEAQLDKSGLPSDRFFAERPEGSVSTLKIQRTQQEDSAVYLCASSPREAYEQYFGPGTRLTVT.

In this sample, this clonotype turned up a few times. The genes are TRBV7-9 and TRBJ2-3, with TRBD1 as a possible D gene (6 bases). CDR1 is SEHNR and CDR2 is FQNEAQ in the germline V gene (reference sequence). The V end lost 3 bases, the J end lost 4 bases, and 11 bases lay between the germline ends. The CDR3 length is 14 residues. The CDR3 reads CASSFRGESDTQYF. CDR3 nucleotides: TGTGCCAGCAGCTTCAGGGGCGAATCAGATACGCAGTATTTT. Full variable domain (missing parts from reference TRBV7-9 and TRBJ2-3): DTGVSQNPRHKITKRGQNVTFRCDPISEHNRLYWYRQTLGQGPEFLTYFQNEAQLEKSRLLSDRFSAERPKGSFSTLEIQRTEQGDSAMYLCASSFRGESDTQYFGPGTRLTVL.

In regard to this clonotype: Possible read error: a much larger clone is one base away. The chain carries TRBV7-2 and TRBJ1-5; unclear D gene. V lost 1 base and J lost 5, with 6 bases in between. The CDR3 sequence is 13 residues long. Germline CDR1 SGHTA, CDR2 FQGNSA. Here the CDR3 reads CASSLDGYQPQHF. The CDR3 DNA reads TGTGCCAGCAGCTTAGACGGTTATCAGCCCCAGCATTTT.

This clonotype was counted between two and nine times. This chain links TRBV7-2 with TRBJ2-5; TRBD1 agrees at 7 bases. This CDR3 is 13 amino acids long. Unmatched junction bases numbered 3, after V lost 5 bases and J lost 3 bases. Germline CDR1 and CDR2: SGHTA and FQGNSA. In DNA, the CDR3 is TGTGCCAGCAGCGACGGGACAGAAGAGACCCAGTACTTC. Amino acid sequence: CASSDGTEETQYF.

In the case of this clonotype: At one end, the junction sequence differs from germline, possibly due to a read error. V gene TRBV7-9 combines with J gene TRBJ2-1; 7 bases are shared with TRBD2. The germline gives CDR1 SEHNR, CDR2 FQNEAQ (reference sequence). CDR3 size: 17 residues. The DNA for the CDR3 is TGTCCCAGCAGCTTGCTTCCTACGCGGGAGAGCAACAATGAGCAGTTCTTC. It is translated as CPSSLLPTRESNNEQFF.

This chain connects TRBV5-5 to TRBJ1-5; tentative D call: TRBD1 (6 bases). Germline CDR1 reads SGHKS; CDR2 reads YYEKEE (reference sequence). CDR3 length: 15 residues. Trimming took off 5 bases at V and 7 bases at J, with 19 bases between the two ends. The CDR3 is CASRFLPTGNQPQHF. In nucleotides, the CDR3 is TGTGCCAGCAGATTTTTGCCCACAGGGAACCAGCCCCAGCATTTT.

This clonotype was counted only a few times. The chain combines TRBV20-1 with TRBJ2-1; TRBD2 matches 12 bases. Germline V gene lookup returns CDR1 DFQATT and CDR2 SNEGSKA (reference sequence). This CDR3 is 15 amino acids long. V lost 3 bases, J lost 9 bases, and 9 bases stayed unmatched. CDR3 sequence (DNA): TGCAGTGCTAGCGGACTAGCGGGAAAAGACGGTGAGCAGTTCTTC. Its protein is CSASGLAGKDGEQFF.

This clonotype was seen a handful of times. The chain uses TRBV20-1 and TRBJ2-7; TRBD2 is a possible D gene (6 bases). This CDR3 region has 12 residues. Per germline, CDR1 DFQATT and CDR2 SNEGSKA (reference sequence). The germline V and J ends were trimmed by 3 bases and 6 bases, with 12 bases remaining between them. The CDR3 region is CSARATSPEQYF. The CDR3 DNA sequence: TGCAGTGCTAGGGCTACTAGCCCCGAGCAGTACTTC.

This clonotype was counted only a few times. V gene TRBV6-1 combines with J gene TRBJ2-5, with TRBD2 identical over 9 bases. Trimming at V came to 6 bases and at J to 1 base, leaving 12 bases not matched to a gene. CDR1 and CDR2 (germline): MNHNS, SASEGT. The CDR3 length is 17 residues. CDR3 coding DNA: TGTGCCAGCAGACCGATGGGCGGGGGGGCTTCCCAAGAGACCCAGTACTTC. It codes for CASRPMGGGASQETQYF.

The chain carries TRBV12-3 or TRBV12-4 and TRBJ2-1, with 7 bases identical to TRBD2. The CDR3 loop spans 18 amino acids. CDR3 DNA sequence: TGTACCATCAGTTTATCCCTTACCCTAGCGGAGGGTTACAATGAGCAGTTCTTC. This gives the protein CTISLSLTLAEGYNEQFF.

The J gene is TRBJ2-5, the V gene TRBV29-1; 14 bases are a match to TRBD2. The CDR3 spans 14 residues. Unmatched junction bases numbered 2, after V lost 3 bases and J lost 5 bases. Germline CDR1 and CDR2: SQVTM and ANQGSEA. CDR3 nucleotides: TGCAGCGTTGAGACTAGCGGGAGGGCTGAGACCCAGTACTTC. Protein: CSVETSGRAETQYF.

This clonotype appeared many times. This chain uses TRBV3-1 with TRBJ2-5; D is possibly TRBD1 (6 bases). V was cut by 0 bases and J by 2 bases, with 19 bases left in between. This CDR3 region has 18 residues. CDR1 and CDR2 from the germline V gene are LGHDT and YNNKEL (reference sequence). CDR3 in amino acids: CASSQDSGQGFFQETQYF. The CDR3 DNA reads TGTGCCAGCAGCCAAGATTCTGGGCAGGGGTTCTTTCAAGAGACCCAGTACTTC.